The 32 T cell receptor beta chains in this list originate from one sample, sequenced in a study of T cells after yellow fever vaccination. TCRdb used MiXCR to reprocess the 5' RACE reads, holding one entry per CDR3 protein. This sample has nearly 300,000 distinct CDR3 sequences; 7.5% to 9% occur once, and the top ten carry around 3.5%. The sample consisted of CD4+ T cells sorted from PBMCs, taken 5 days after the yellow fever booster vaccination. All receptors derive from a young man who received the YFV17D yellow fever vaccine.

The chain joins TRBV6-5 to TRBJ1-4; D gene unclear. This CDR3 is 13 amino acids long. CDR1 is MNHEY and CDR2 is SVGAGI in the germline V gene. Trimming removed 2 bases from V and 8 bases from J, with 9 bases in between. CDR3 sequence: CASSYRIREKLFF. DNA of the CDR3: TGTGCCAGCAGTTACCGAATTAGGGAAAAACTGTTTTTT.

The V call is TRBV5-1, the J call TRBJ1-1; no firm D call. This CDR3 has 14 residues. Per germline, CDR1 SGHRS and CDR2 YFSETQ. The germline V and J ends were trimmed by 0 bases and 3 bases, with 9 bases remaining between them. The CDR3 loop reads CASSLVQEDTEAFF. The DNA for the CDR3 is TGCGCCAGCAGCTTGGTGCAGGAAGACACTGAAGCTTTCTTT.

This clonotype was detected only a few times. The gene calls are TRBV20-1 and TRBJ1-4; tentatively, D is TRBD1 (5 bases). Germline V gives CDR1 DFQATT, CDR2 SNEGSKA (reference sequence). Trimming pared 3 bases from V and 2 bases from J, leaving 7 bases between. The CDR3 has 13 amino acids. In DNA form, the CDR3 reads TGCAGTGCTAGCCGGGGGACTAATGAAAAACTGTTTTTT. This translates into CSASRGTNEKLFF.

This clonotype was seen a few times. CDR3 in amino acids: CASSQDHRALGTEAFF. DNA for the CDR3: TGCGCCAGCAGCCAAGATCACAGGGCACTTGGCACTGAAGCTTTCTTT. V gene TRBV4-1 combines with J gene TRBJ1-1; D perhaps matches TRBD1 (6 bases). The CDR3 runs 16 residues. The V end was cut by 0 bases, the J end by 4 bases, with 15 bases between. Germline V gives CDR1 MGHRA, CDR2 YSYEKL.

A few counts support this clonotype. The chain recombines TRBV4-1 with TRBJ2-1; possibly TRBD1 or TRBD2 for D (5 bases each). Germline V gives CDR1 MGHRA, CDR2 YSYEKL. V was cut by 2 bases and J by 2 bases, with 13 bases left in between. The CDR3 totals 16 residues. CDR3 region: CASSQWGTEAYNEQFF. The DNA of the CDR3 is TGCGCCAGCAGCCAATGGGGGACGGAGGCCTACAATGAGCAGTTCTTC.

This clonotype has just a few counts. The CDR3 loop reads CASSLIGTGFVAGELFF. CDR3 coding DNA: TGTGCCAGCAGTTTAATCGGGACAGGGTTTGTCGCCGGGGAGCTGTTTTTT. This chain joins TRBV12-3 or TRBV12-4 and TRBJ2-2; 9 bases agree with TRBD1. The V gene end was trimmed by 2 bases and the J gene end by 6 bases; junction bases not matched to a gene: 10. The CDR3 sequence is 17 residues long.

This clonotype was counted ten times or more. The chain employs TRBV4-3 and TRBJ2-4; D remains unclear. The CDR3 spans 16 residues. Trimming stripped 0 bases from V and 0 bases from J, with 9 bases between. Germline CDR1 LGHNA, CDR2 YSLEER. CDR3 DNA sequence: TGCGCCAGCAGCCAAGAATTCTCTCTAGCCAAAAACATTCAGTACTTC. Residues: CASSQEFSLAKNIQYF.

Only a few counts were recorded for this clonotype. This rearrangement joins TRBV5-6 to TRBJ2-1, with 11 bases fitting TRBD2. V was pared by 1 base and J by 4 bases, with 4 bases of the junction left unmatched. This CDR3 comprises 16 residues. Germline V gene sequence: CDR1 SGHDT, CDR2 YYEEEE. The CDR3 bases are TGTGCCAGCAGCTTGCCGGGACTAGCGGCTTACAATGAGCAGTTCTTC. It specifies CASSLPGLAAYNEQFF.

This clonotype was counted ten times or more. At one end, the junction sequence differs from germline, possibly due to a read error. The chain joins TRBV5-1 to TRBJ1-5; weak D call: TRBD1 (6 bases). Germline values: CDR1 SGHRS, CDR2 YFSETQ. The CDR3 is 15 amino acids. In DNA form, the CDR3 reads TGCGCCAGCAGTTTGGGGGGGCTAAGCAATCAGCCCCAGCATTTT. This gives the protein CASSLGGLSNQPQHF.

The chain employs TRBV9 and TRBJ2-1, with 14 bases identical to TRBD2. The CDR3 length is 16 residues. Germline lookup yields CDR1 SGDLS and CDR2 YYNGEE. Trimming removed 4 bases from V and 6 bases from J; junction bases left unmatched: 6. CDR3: CASSPRLAGGLNEQFF. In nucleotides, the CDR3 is TGTGCCAGCAGCCCAAGACTAGCGGGGGGGCTCAATGAGCAGTTCTTC.

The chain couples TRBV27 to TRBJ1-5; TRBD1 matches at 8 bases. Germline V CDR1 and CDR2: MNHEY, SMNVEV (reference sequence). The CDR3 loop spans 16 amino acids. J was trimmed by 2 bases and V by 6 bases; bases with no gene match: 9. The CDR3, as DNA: TGTGCCAGCAGCCCCGGACAGGGCAGTCGCAATCAGCCCCAGCATTTT. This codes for CASSPGQGSRNQPQHF.

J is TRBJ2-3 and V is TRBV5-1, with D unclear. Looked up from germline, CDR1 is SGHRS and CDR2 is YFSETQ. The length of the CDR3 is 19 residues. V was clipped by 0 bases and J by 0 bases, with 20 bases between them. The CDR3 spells CASSLGLATTPTSTDTQYF. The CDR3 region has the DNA TGCGCCAGCAGCTTGGGACTCGCTACAACCCCTACTAGCACAGATACGCAGTATTTT.

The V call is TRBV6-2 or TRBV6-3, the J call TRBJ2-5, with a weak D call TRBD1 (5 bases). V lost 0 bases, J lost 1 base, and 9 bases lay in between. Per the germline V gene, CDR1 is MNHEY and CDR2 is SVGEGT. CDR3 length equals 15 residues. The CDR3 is CASSYSTDSQETQYF. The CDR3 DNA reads TGTGCCAGCAGTTACTCGACTGACAGCCAAGAGACCCAGTACTTC.

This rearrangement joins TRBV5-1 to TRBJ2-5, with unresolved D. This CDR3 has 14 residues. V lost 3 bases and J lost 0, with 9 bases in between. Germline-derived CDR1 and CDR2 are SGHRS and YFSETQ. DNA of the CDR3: TGCGCCAGCAGCTCCGGCTGGAACCAAGAGACCCAGTACTTC. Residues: CASSSGWNQETQYF.

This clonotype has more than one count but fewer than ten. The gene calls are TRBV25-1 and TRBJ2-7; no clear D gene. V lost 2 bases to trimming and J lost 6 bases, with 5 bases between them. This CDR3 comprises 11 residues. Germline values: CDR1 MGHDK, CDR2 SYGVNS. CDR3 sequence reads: CASSEPCEQYV. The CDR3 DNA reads TGTGCCAGCAGTGAACCGTGCGAGCAGTACGTC.

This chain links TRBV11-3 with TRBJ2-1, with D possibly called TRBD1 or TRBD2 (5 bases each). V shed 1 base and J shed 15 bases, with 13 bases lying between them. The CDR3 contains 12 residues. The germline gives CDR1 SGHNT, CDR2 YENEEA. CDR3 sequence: CASSLGGGSLFF. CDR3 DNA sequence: TGTGCCAGCAGCTTAGGTGGGGGATCCCTGTTCTTC.

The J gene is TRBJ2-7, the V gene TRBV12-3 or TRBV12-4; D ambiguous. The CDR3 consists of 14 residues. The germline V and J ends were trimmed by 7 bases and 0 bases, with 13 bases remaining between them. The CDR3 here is CASTVDGFSYEQYF. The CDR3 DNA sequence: TGTGCCAGCACCGTGGACGGGTTCTCCTACGAGCAGTACTTC.

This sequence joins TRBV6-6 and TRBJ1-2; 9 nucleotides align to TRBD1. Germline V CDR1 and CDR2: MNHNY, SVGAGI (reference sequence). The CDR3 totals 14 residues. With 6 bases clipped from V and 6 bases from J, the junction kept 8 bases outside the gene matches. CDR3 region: CASRAWGQGDGYTF. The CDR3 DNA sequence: TGTGCCAGCAGAGCTTGGGGACAGGGTGATGGCTACACCTTC.

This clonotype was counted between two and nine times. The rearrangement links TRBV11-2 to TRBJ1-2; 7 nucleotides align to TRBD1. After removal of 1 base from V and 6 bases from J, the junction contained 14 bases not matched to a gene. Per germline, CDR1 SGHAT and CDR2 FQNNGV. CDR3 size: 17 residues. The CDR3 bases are TGTGCCAGCAGCTTAGGACCCCTCCGGACAGGAGAAGATGGCTACACCTTC. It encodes CASSLGPLRTGEDGYTF.

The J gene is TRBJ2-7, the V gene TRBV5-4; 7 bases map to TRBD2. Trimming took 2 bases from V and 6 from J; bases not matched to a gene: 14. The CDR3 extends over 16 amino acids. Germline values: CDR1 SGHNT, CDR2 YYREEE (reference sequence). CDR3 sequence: CASSFPLGGSVSEQYF. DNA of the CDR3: TGTGCCAGCAGCTTCCCGCTGGGGGGGTCTGTCTCCGAGCAGTACTTC.

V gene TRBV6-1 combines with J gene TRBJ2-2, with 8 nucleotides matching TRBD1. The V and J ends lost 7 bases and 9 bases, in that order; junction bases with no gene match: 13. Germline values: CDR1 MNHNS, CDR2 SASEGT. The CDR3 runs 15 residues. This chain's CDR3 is CASIAQGGSGRELFF. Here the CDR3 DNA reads TGTGCCAGCATAGCACAGGGGGGATCAGGCCGGGAGCTGTTTTTT.

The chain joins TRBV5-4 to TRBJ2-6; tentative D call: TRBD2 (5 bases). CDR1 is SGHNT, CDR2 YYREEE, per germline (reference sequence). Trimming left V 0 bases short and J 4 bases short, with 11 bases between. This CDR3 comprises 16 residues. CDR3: CASSLGGPRGANVLTF. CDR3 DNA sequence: TGTGCCAGCAGCTTGGGAGGGCCAAGGGGGGCCAACGTCCTGACTTTC.

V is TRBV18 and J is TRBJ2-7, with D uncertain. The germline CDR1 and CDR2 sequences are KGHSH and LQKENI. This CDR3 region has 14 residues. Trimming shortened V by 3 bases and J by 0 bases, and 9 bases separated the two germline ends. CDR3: CASSPQQSSYEQYV. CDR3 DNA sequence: TGTGCCAGCTCACCTCAACAGAGCTCCTACGAGCAGTACGTC.

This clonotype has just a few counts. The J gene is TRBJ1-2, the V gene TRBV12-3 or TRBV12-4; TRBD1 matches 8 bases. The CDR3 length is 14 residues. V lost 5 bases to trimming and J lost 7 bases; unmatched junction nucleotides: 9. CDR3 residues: CASSPGGQGAGYTF. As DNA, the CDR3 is TGTGCCAGCAGTCCAGGTGGCCAGGGGGCTGGCTACACCTTC.

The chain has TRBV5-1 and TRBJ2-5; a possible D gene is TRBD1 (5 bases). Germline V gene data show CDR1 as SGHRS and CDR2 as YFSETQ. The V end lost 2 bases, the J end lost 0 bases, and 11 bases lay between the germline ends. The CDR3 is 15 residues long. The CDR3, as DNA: TGCGCCAGCAGCTTAGCAACAGGATACCAAGAGACCCAGTACTTC. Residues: CASSLATGYQETQYF.

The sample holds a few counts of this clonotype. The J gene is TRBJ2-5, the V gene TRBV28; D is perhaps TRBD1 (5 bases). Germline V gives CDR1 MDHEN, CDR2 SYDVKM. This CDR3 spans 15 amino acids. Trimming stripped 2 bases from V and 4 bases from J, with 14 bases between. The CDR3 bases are TGTGCCAGCAGTTTAAACGGCAGGGCGGTAGAGACCCAGTACTTC. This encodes CASSLNGRAVETQYF.

CDR3 sequence: CASSGRQGSNEKLFF. In DNA, the CDR3 is TGTGCCAGCAGCGGAAGACAGGGATCTAATGAAAAACTGTTTTTT. This chain connects TRBV9 to TRBJ1-4; 7 bases map to TRBD1. V gave up 3 bases and J gave up 3 bases; unmatched junction bases: 5. The CDR3 covers 15 residues. CDR1 SGDLS and CDR2 YYNGEE come from the germline V gene.

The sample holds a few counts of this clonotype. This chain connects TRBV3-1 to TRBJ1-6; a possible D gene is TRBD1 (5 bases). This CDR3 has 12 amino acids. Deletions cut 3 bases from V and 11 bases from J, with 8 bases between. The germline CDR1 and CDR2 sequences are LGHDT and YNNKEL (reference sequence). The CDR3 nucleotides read TGTGCCAGCAGCCACAGGGAGGCACCCCTCCACTTT. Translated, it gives CASSHREAPLHF. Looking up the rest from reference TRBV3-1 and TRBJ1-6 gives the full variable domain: DTAVSQTPKYLVTQMGNDKSIKCEQNLGHDTMYWYKQDSKKFLKIMFSYNNKELIINETVPNRFSPKSPDKAHLNLHINSLELGDSAVYFCASSHREAPLHFGNGTRLTVT.

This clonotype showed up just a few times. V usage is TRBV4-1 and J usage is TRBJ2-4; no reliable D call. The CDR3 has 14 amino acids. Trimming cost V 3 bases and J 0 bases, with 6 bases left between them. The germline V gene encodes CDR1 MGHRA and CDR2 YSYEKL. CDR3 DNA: TGCGCCAGCAGCCAGCCCCTAGCCAAAAACATTCAGTACTTC. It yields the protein CASSQPLAKNIQYF.

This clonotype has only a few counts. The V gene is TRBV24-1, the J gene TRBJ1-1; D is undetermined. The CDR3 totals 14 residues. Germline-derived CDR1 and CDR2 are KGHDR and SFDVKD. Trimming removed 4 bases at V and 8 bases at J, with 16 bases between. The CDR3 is CATSDSTGLNEAFF. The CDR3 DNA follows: TGTGCCACCAGTGACTCTACCGGGCTAAACGAAGCTTTCTTT.

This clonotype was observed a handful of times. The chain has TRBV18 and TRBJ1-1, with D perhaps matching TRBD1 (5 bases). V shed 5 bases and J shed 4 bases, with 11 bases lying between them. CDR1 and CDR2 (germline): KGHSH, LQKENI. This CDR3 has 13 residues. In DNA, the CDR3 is TGTGCCAGCTCAGAATTAGGGGCCACTGAAGCTTTCTTT. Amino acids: CASSELGATEAFF.

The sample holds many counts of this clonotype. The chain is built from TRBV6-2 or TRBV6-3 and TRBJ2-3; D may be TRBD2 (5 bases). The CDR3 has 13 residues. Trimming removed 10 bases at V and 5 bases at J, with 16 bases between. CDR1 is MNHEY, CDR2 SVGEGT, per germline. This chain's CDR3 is CAISGVAGDTQYF. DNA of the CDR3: TGTGCCATCTCTGGAGTTGCGGGAGATACGCAGTATTTT.